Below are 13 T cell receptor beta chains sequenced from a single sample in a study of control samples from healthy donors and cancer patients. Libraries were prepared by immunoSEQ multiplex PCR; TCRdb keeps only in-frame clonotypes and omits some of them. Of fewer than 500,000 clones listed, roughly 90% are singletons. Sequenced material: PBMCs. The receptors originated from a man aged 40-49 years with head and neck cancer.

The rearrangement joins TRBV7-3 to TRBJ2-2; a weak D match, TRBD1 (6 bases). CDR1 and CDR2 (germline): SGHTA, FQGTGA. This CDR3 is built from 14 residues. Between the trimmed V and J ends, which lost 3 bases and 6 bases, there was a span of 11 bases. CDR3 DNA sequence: TGTGCCAGCAGCTTCTCACAGGGACCCGGGGAGCTGTTTTTT. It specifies CASSFSQGPGELFF.

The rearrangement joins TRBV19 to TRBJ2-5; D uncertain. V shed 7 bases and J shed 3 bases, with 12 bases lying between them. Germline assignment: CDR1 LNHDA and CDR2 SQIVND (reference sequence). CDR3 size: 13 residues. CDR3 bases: TGTGCCAGTACAGCCAATTCCAAAGAGACCCAGTACTTC. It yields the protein CASTANSKETQYF.

Here the CDR3 DNA reads TGTGCCAGCAGCAAAGCTGGGGCCCGTAAGGCCCAGCATTTT. It codes for CASSKAGARKAQHF. The rearrangement uses TRBV21-1 and TRBJ1-5; no check of the table's D call, TRBD1, against the DNA was made. TRBV21-1 is given as a pseudogene. The CDR3 has 14 amino acids.

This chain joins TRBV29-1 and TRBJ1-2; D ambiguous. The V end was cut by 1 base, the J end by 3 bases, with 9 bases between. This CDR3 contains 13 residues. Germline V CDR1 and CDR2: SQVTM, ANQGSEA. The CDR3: CSVEGAGYYGYTF. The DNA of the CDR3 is TGCAGCGTTGAAGGGGCGGGGTACTATGGCTACACCTTC.

CDR3 loop: CASSLEPGAGEQYF. CDR3 sequence (DNA): TGTGCCAGCAGCTTAGAACCAGGGGCGGGCGAGCAGTACTTC. The chain has TRBV7-9 and TRBJ2-7; D perhaps matches TRBD1 (6 bases). CDR3 size: 14 residues. The germline V and J ends were trimmed by 1 base and 6 bases, with 13 bases remaining between them. The germline gives CDR1 SEHNR, CDR2 FQNEAQ (reference sequence).

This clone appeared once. CDR3 coding DNA: TGTGCCAGCAGCTCGGGACCTAATGAAAAACTGTTTTTT. Its translation is CASSSGPNEKLFF. The chain joins TRBV5-4 to TRBJ1-4; a possible D gene is TRBD1 (5 bases). V lost 3 bases and J 3 bases, leaving 6 bases between the germline ends. This CDR3 has 13 amino acids. CDR1 SGHNT and CDR2 YYREEE come from the germline V gene (reference sequence).

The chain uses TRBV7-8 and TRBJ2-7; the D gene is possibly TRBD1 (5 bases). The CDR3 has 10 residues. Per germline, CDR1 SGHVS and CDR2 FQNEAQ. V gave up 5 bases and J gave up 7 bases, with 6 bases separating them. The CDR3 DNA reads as TGTGCCAGCAGCAACAGGGAGCAGTACTTC. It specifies CASSNREQYF.

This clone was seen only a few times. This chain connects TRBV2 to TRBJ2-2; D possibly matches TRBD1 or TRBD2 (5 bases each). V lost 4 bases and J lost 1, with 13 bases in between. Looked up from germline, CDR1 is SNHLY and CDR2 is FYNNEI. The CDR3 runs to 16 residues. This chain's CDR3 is CASSVMSGGNTGELFF. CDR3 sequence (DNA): TGTGCCAGCAGTGTAATGAGTGGGGGGAACACCGGGGAGCTGTTTTTT.

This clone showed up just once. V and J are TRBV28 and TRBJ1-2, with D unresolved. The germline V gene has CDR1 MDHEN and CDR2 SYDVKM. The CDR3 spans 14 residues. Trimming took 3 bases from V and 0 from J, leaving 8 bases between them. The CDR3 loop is CASSLGLANYGYTF. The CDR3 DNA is TGTGCCAGCAGTTTGGGCCTAGCTAACTATGGCTACACCTTC.

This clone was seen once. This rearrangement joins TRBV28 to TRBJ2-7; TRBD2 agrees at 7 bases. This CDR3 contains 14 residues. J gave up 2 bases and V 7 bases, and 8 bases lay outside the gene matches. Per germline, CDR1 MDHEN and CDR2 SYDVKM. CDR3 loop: CASKTASGPYEQYF. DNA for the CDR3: TGTGCCAGCAAGACGGCTAGCGGACCCTACGAGCAGTACTTC.

In DNA, the CDR3 is TGTGCCAGCAGCGCCTTGACTAGCGGGGATACGCAGTATTTT. Protein product: CASSALTSGDTQYF. The V and J genes are TRBV9 and TRBJ2-3; TRBD2 matches at 10 bases. This CDR3 is built from 14 residues. In germline, CDR1 is SGDLS, CDR2 YYNGEE. V was pared by 3 bases and J by 6 bases, with 4 bases of the junction left unmatched. Together with reference TRBV9 and TRBJ2-3, the CDR3 gives the full variable domain: DSGVTQTPKHLITATGQRVTLRCSPRSGDLSVYWYQQSLDQGLQFLIQYYNGEERAKGNILERFSAQQFPDLHSELNLSSLELGDSALYFCASSALTSGDTQYFGPGTRLTVL.

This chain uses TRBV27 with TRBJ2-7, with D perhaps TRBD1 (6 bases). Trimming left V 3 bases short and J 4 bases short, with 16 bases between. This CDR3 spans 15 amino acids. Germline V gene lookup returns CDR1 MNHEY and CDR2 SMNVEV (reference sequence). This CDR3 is CASSFNRETIYEQYF. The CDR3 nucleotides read TGTGCCAGCAGTTTTAACAGGGAGACGATATACGAGCAGTACTTC.

The CDR3 loop is CASQWGGESQPQHF. The CDR3 DNA reads TGTGCCTCCCAGTGGGGAGGGGAGAGTCAGCCCCAGCATTTT. The chain recombines TRBV6-5 with TRBJ1-5; D perhaps matches TRBD1 (5 bases). The CDR3 is 14 amino acids. Germline CDR1 is MNHEY and CDR2 is SVGAGI. Trimming cost V 11 bases and J 6 bases, with 20 bases left between them.